This record covers a single T cell receptor beta chain. Antigen unknown. The V end was cut by 3 bases, the J end by 0 bases, with 15 bases between. Germline V CDR1 and CDR2: SNHLY, FYNNEI. CDR3 length equals 16 residues. TCRdb reprocessed the 5' RACE reads with MiXCR, giving one entry per CDR3 protein. The top ten hold around 30% of the sample, which has roughly 150,000 distinct CDR3 sequences, 14% to 15% seen once. This sample stems from a study of T-cell memory formation after mild COVID-19. Study-level findings and limits: Mainly CM and EM harbored the contracting CD4+ clones; mainly EMRA harbored the CD8+ ones. Clones contracting over day 15 to 85 were CD4/CD8 balanced, with later expanders leaning CD4+.

The specimen sequenced was PBMCs or a T cell subset sorted from them (not recorded which). This sequence originates from an adult woman who had mild COVID-19 (a few samples of this study predate the infection). Cell type and time point are not known. The gene calls are TRBV2 and TRBJ2-7, with D tentatively TRBD1 (6 bases). The CDR3 region is CASSDPGTTSSYEQYF. In DNA form, the CDR3 reads TGTGCCAGCAGTGATCCCGGGACAACCTCCTCCTACGAGCAGTACTTC. Together with reference TRBV2 and TRBJ2-7, the CDR3 gives the full variable domain: EPEVTQTPSHQVTQMGQEVILRCVPISNHLYFYWYRQILGQKVEFLVSFYNNEISEKSEIFDDQFSVERPDGSNFTLKIRSTKLEDSAMYFCASSDPGTTSSYEQYFGPGTRLTVT.